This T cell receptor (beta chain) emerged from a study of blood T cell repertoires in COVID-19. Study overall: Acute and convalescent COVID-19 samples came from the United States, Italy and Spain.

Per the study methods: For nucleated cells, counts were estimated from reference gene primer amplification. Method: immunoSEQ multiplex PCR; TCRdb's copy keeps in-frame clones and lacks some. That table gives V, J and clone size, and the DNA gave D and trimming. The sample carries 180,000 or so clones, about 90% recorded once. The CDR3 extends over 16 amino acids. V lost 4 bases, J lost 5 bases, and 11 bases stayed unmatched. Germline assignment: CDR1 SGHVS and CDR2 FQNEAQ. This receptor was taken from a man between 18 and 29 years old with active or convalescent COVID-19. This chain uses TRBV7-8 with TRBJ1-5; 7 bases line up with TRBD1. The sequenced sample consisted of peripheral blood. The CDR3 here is CASSSGLVRGDQPQHF. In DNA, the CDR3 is TGTGCCAGCAGCTCGGGATTGGTCAGGGGGGATCAGCCCCAGCATTTT.